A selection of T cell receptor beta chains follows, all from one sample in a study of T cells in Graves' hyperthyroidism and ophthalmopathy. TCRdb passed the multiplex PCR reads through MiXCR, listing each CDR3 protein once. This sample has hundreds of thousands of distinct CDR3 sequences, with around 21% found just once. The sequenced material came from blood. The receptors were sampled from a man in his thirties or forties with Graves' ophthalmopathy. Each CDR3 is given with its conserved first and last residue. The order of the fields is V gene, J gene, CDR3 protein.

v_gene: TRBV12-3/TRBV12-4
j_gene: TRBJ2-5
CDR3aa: CASRELGIRSETQYF

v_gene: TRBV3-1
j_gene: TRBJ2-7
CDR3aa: CASSQDSGRTYEQYF

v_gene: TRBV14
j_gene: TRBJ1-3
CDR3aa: CASSHTGSSGNTIYF

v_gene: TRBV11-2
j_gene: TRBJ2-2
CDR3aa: CASSSAAGNTGELFF

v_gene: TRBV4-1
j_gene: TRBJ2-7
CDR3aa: CASSQTVEGSYEQYF

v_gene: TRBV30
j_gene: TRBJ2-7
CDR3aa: CAWIRHGRGEQYF

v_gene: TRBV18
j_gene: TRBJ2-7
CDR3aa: CASSPRDWDHEQYF

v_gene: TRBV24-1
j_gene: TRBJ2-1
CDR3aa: CATSVFGNEQFF

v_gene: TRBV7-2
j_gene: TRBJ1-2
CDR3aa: CASSLRVDGYTF

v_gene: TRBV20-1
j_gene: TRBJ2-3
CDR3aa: CSARGFLGQGPTDTQYF

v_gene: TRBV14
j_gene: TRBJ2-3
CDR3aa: CASSHRVGTSTDTQYF

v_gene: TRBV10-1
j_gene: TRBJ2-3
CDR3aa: CASSESGGGVDTQYF

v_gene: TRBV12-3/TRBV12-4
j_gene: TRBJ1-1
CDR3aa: CASAGQGARTEAFF

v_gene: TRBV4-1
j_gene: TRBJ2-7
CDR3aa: CASSQERGEDEQYF

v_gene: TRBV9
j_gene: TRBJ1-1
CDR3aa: CASSADRGGNTEAFF

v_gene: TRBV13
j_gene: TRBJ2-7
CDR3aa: CASSFRDTSYEQYF

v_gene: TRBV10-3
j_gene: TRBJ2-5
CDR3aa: CATLQGPPQETQYF

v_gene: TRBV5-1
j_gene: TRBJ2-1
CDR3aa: CASSLDGTSGYNEQFF

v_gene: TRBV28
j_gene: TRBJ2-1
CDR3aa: CASSSSVAVPYNEQFF

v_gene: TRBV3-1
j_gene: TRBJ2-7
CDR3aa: CASSQAGKDRASYEQYF

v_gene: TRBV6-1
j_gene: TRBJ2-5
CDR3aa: CASTAAGQETQYF

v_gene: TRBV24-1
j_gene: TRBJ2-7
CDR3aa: CATSDSGTRPYEQYF

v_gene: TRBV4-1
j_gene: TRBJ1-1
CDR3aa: CASSQDTMGRGAFF

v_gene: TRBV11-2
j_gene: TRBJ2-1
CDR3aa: CASSSISGSRSYNEQFF

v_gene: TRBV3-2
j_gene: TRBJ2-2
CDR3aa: CASSQDEGGRAGELFF

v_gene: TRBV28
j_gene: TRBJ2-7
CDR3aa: CASRGTGGRYEQYF

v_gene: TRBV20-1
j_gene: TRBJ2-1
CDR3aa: CSAPGLADGYNEQFF

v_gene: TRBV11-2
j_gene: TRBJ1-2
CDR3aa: CASSTRPGYGYTF

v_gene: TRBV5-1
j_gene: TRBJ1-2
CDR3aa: CASSVDDGARSMPDGYTF

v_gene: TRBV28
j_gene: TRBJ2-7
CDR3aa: CASTPALLQYF

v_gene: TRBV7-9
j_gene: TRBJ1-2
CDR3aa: CASSFGTGDGYTF

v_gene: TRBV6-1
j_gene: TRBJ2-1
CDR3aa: CASSEQGVANEQFF

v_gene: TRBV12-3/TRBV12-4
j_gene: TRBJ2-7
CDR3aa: CASSSHRDEQYF

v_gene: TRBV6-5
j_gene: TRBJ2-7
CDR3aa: CASSYLRTGRTSSYEQYF

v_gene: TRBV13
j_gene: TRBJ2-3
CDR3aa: CASSLSGNPTDTQYF

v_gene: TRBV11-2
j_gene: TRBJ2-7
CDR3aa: CASSLLGSDGRKTYEQYF

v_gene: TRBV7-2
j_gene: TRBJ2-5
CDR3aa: CASSLGVSGIETQYF

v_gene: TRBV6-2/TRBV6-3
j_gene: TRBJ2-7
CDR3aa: CASSSRQYF

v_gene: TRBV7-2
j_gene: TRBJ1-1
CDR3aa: CASSGQKMNTEAFF

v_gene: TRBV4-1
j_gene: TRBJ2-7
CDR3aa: CASSLLPGQGADEQYF

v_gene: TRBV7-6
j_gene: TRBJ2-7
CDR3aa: CASSLAPAGEGYEQYF

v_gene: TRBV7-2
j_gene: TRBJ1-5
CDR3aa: CASSLAAQGAGQPQHF

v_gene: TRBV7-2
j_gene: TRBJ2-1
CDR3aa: CASSLQSHEQFF

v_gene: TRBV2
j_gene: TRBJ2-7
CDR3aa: CASSGFRRTPYEQYF

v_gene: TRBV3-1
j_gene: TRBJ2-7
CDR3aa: CASSHGLAVVYEQYF

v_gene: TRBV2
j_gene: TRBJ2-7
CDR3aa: CASSSTSGRAGEQYF

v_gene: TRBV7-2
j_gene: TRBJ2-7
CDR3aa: CASSLVGGEGGYEQYF

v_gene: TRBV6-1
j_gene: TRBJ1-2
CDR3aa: CASSTGQGGYGYTF

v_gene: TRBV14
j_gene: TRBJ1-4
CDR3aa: CASSQARTGGNEKLFF

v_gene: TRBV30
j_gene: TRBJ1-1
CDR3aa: CAWSGTGGNAFF

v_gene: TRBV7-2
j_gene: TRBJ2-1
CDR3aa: CASSPMTGGYNEQFF

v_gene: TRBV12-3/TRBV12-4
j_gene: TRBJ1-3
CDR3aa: CASSLSGGAGNTIYF

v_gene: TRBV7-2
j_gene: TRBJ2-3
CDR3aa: CASSLRARSTDTQYF

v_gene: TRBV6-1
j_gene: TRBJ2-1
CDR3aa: CASSYPRGDYNEQFF

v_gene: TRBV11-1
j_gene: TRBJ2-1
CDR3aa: CASNSGTYNEQFF

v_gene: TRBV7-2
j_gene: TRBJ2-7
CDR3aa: CASRGGVYEQYF